This is a list of T cell receptor beta chains from one sample in a study of cytomegalovirus exposure and HLA in healthy donors. Profiled with immunoSEQ multiplex PCR; TCRdb holds only in-frame clones, not every one. This table holds about 160,000 clones, 65% to 90% found once. The sample taken for sequencing was PBMCs. These receptors were collected from a man in his forties or fifties in good health and CMV-seropositive. The CDR3 runs from the conserved cysteine through the conserved F or W. The D gene is left open where the match is weak. The size of a clone is reported for some rows only, either as once, few or many, or as a class for expanded clones.

d_call | clone_size | j_call | v_call | cdr3_aa | cdr3_nt
. | . | TRBJ2-5 | TRBV6-5 | CASRQTVTQETQYF | TGTGCCAGCAGGCAGACAGTGACCCAAGAGACCCAGTACTTC
. | . | TRBJ2-3 | TRBV6-4 | CASNLQGRGDTQYF | TGTGCCAGCAATCTACAGGGTCGGGGAGATACGCAGTATTTT
TRBD1 | once | TRBJ2-7 | TRBV5-6 | CASSLRTGNPYEQYF | TGTGCCAGCAGCTTGCGGACAGGGAACCCCTACGAGCAGTACTTC
. | few | TRBJ1-2 | TRBV4-1 | CASSPGGRGYTF | TGCGCCAGCAGCCCCGGCGGTCGTGGCTACACCTTC
TRBD1 | . | TRBJ1-4 | TRBV10-3 | CAISDSTGVREKLFF | TGTGCCATCAGTGATTCTACAGGGGTTAGGGAAAAACTGTTTTTT
. | once | TRBJ1-5 | TRBV7-9 | CASSLDGQPQHF | TGTGCCAGCAGCTTAGACGGTCAGCCCCAGCATTTT
TRBD2 | . | TRBJ2-7 | TRBV10-3 | CAISEKKGTSGSYEQYF | TGTGCCATCAGCGAGAAAAAAGGGACTAGCGGGAGTTACGAGCAGTACTTC
TRBD1 | . | TRBJ1-5 | TRBV28 | CASSLLGTGLGTQHF | TGTGCCAGCAGTTTATTGGGGACAGGGTTAGGGACCCAGCATTTT
TRBD1 | . | TRBJ1-1 | TRBV12-5 | CASGPPGDRVAFF | TGTGCTAGTGGTCCACCAGGCGACAGGGTAGCTTTCTTT
TRBD2 | once | TRBJ2-2 | TRBV5-1 | CASSLSSGLQNTGELFF | TGCGCCAGCAGCTTGTCTAGCGGACTACAGAACACCGGGGAGCTGTTTTTT
. | . | TRBJ1-5 | TRBV6-5 | CASSYTGDGNQPQHF | TGTGCCAGCAGTTATACGGGGGACGGCAATCAGCCCCAGCATTTT
. | few | TRBJ1-1 | TRBV28 | CASSPTGLNTEAFF | TGTGCCAGCAGTCCAACGGGATTGAACACTGAAGCTTTCTTT
TRBD2 | . | TRBJ2-7 | TRBV7-6 | CASSSGGLGGSYEQYF | TGTGCCAGCAGCTCGGGGGGACTAGGGGGCTCCTACGAGCAGTACTTC
TRBD1 | . | TRBJ2-2 | TRBV5-4 | CASTTPQGQNTGELFF | TGTGCCAGCACAACTCCACAGGGGCAGAACACCGGGGAGCTGTTTTTT
TRBD1 | . | TRBJ2-5 | TRBV9 | CASSAGTGGGQETQYF | TGTGCCAGCAGCGCAGGGACAGGGGGCGGGCAAGAGACCCAGTACTTC
. | few | TRBJ2-1 | TRBV6-1 | CASSWMENEQFF | TGTGCCAGCAGTTGGATGGAGAATGAGCAGTTCTTC
. | . | TRBJ2-7 | TRBV4-1 | CASSQSTSLYEQYF | TGCGCCAGCAGCCAATCAACTAGCCTATACGAGCAGTACTTC
. | . | TRBJ2-3 | TRBV6-1 | CASSETVTDTQYF | TGTGCCAGCAGTGAAACTGTCACAGATACGCAGTATTTT
TRBD1 | . | TRBJ2-2 | TRBV28 | CASSLWSDRGRRELFF | TGTGCCAGCAGTTTGTGGTCGGACAGGGGGCGCCGGGAGCTGTTTTTT
TRBD1 | . | TRBJ2-1 | TRBV18 | CASSPSGQGYNEQFF | TGTGCCAGCTCCCCTAGTGGACAGGGCTACAATGAGCAGTTCTTC
. | . | TRBJ1-4 | TRBV29-1 | CSVLKPPNEKLFF | TGCAGCGTTCTGAAGCCACCGAATGAAAAACTGTTTTTT
TRBD1 | . | TRBJ1-5 | TRBV5-1 | CASSPDRIDQPQHF | TGCGCCAGCAGCCCGGACAGGATCGATCAGCCCCAGCATTTT
. | . | TRBJ1-2 | TRBV7-2 | CASSLTGAPWVYTF | TGTGCCAGCAGCTTAACAGGCGCCCCTTGGGTCTATACCTTC
. | . | TRBJ1-5 | TRBV5-6 | CASSLEREGQPQHF | TGTGCCAGCAGCTTGGAACGGGAAGGTCAGCCCCAGCATTTT
TRBD1 | . | TRBJ1-1 | TRBV28 | CASTIIPGQGTEAFF | TGTGCCAGCACCATCATCCCAGGACAGGGGACTGAAGCTTTCTTT
. | . | TRBJ2-7 | TRBV13 | CASSLASSESSYEQYF | TGTGCCAGCAGCTTAGCCTCAAGCGAGAGCTCCTACGAGCAGTACTTC
. | few | TRBJ2-1 | TRBV4-2 | CASSQSRVGTNEQFF | TGTGCCAGCAGCCAAAGCAGGGTGGGAACGAATGAGCAGTTCTTC
. | . | TRBJ2-3 | TRBV5-1 | CASTFLGVIGDTRYF | TGCGCCAGCACCTTCTTAGGCGTTATCGGGGATACGCGGTATTTT
. | . | TRBJ2-5 | TRBV4-1 | CASSPSPGFVEETQYF | TGCGCCAGCAGCCCTTCCCCAGGGTTCGTAGAAGAGACCCAGTACTTC
TRBD1 | . | TRBJ1-1 | TRBV28 | CASSPDREMNTEAFF | TGTGCCAGCAGTCCCGACAGGGAAATGAACACTGAAGCTTTCTTT
. | . | TRBJ1-1 | TRBV9 | CASSVYGENTEAFF | TGTGCCAGCAGCGTATACGGGGAGAACACTGAAGCTTTCTTT
TRBD2 | . | TRBJ2-1 | TRBV29-1 | CSVRSGTSEYNEQFF | TGCAGCGTTCGCTCCGGGACTAGCGAGTACAATGAGCAGTTCTTC